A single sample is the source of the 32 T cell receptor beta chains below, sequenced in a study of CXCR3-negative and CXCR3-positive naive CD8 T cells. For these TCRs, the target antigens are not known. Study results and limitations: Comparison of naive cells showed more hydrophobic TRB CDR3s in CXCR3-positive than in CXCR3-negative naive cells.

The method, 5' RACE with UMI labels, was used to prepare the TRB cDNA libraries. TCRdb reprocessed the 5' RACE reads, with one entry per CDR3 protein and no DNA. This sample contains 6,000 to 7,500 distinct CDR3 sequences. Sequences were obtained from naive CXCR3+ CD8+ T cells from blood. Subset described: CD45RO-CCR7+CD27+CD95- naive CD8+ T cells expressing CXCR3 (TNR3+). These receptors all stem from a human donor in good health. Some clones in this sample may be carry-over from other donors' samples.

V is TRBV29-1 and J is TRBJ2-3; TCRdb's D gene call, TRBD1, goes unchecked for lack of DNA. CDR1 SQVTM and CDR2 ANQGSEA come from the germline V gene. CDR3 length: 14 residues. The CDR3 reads CSVGSRSHTDTQYF.

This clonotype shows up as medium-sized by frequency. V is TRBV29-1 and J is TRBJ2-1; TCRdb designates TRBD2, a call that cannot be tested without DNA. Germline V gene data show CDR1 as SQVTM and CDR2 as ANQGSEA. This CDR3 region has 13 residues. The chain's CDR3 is CSWSSGVYNEQFF.

CDR3 region: CASSSARVRGFDEQFF. The chain carries TRBV7-2 and TRBJ2-1; TCRdb proposes TRBD2, but this gene call is untestable without DNA. CDR1 is SGHTA, CDR2 FQGNSA, per germline. The CDR3 length is 16 residues.

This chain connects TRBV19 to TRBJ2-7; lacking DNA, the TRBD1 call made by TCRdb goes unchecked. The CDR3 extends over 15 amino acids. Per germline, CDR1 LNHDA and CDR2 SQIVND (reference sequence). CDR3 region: CDSSITGSDPYEQYF.

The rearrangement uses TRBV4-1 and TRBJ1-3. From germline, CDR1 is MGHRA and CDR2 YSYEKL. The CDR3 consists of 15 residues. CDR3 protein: CASSQDSGTGNTIYF.

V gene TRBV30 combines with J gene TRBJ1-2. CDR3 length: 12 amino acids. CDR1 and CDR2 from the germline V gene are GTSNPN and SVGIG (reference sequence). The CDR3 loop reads CAWSASYYGYTF.

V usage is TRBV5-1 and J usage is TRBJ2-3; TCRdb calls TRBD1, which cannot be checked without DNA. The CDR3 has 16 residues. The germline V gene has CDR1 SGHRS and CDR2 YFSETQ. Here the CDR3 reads CASSFGTGGGTDTQYF. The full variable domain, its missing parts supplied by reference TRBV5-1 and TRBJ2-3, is KAGVTQTPRYLIKTRGQQVTLSCSPISGHRSVSWYQQTPGQGLQFLFEYFSETQRNKGNFPGRFSGRQFSNSRSEMNVSTLELGDSALYLCASSFGTGGGTDTQYFGPGTRLTVL.

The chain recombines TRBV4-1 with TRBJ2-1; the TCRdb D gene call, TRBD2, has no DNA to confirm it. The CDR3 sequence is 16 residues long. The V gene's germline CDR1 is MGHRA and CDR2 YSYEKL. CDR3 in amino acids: CASSQSTSSLYNEQFF.

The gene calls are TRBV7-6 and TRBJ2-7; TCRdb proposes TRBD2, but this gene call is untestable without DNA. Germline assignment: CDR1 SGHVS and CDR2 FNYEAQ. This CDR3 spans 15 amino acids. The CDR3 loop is CASSLGLAGEVEQYF.

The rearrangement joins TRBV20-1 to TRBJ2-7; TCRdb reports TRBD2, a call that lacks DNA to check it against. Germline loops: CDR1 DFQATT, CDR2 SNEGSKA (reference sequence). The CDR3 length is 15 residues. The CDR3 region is CSARPTSGNSYEQYF.

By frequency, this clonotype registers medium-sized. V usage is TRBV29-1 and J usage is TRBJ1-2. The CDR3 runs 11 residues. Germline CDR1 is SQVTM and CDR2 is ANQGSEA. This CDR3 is CSVEGGYGYTF.

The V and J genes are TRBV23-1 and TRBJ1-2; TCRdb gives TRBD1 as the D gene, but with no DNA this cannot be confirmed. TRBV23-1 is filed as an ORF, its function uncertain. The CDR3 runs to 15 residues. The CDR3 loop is CASSQPLSGPYGYTF.

The CDR3 spells CASSITGYNEQFF. The J gene is TRBJ2-1, the V gene TRBV19. CDR1 and CDR2 (germline): LNHDA, SQIVND (reference sequence). CDR3 size: 13 residues.

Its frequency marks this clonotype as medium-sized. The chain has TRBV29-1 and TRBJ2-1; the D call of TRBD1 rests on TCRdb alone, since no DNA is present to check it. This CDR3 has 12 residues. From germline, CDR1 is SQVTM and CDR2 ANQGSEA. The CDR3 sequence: CSENRGLNEQFF.

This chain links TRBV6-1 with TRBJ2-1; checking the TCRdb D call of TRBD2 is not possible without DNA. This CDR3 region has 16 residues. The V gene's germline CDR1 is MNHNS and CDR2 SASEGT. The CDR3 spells CATHRREGHRGNEQFF.

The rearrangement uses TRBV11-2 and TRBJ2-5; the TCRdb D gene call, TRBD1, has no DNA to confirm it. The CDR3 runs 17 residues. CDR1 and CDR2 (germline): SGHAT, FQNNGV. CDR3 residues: CASSPRRTGDLQETQYF. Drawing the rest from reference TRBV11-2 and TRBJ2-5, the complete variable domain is EAGVAQSPRYKIIEKRQSVAFWCNPISGHATLYWYQQILGQGPKLLIQFQNNGVVDDSQLPKDRFSAERLKGVDSTLKIQPAKLEDSAVYLCASSPRRTGDLQETQYFGPGTRLLVL.

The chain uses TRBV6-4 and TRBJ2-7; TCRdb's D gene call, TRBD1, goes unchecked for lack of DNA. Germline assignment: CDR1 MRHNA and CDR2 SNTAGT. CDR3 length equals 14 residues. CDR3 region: CASSDSPGSYEQYF.

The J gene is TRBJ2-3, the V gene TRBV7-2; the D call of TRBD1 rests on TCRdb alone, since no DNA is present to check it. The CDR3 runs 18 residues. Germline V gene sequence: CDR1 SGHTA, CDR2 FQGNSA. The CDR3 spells CASSLPLGSGIPPDTQYF.

The CDR3 loop reads CASSVGREETQYF. The chain recombines TRBV18 with TRBJ2-5; TCRdb names TRBD2, which stays unverified in the absence of DNA. This CDR3 has 13 amino acids. CDR1 is KGHSH, CDR2 LQKENI, per germline.

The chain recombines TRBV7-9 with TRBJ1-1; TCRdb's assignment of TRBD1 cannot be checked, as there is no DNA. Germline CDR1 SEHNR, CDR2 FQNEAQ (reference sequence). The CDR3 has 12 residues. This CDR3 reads CASSFTGAEAFF.

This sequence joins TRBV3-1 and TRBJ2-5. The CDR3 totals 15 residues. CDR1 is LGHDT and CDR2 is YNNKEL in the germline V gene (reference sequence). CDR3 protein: CASSQGWNFQETQYF.

CDR3 amino acids: CASSPSVVLEQYF. The chain couples TRBV12-3 or TRBV12-4 to TRBJ2-7. CDR3 length: 13 amino acids.

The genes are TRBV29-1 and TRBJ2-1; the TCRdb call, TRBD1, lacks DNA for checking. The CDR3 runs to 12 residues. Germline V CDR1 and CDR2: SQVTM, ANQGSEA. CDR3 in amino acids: CSVEGRQPWQFF.

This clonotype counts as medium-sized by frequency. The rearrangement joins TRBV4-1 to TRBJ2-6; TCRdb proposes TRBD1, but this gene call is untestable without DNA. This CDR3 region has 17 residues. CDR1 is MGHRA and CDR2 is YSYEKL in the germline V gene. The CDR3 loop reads CASSQDPGAYGANVLTF.

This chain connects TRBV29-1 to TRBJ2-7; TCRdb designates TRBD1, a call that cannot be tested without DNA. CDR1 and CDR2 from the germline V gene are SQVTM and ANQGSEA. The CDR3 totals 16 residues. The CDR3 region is CSVEDLGTGSSYEQYF.

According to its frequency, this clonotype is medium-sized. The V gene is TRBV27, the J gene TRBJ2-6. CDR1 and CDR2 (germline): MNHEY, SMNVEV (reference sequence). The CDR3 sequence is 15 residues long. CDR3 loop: CASSLFDSGANVLTF.

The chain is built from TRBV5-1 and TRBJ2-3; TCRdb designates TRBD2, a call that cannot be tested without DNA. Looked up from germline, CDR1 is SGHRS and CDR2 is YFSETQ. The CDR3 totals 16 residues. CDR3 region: CASSLSTSGGPDTQYF.

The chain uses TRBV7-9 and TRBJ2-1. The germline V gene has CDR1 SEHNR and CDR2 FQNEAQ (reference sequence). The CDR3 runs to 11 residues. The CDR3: CASNALNEQFF.

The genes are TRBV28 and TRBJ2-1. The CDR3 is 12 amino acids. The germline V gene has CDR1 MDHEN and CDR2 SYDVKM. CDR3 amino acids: CASSLIYNEQFF.

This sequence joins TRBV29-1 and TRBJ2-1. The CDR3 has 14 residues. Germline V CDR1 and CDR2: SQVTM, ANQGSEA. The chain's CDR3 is CSATLASSYNEQFF.

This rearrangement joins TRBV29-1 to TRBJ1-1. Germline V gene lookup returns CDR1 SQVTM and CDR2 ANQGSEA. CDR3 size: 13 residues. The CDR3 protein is CSVEFGVRTEAFF. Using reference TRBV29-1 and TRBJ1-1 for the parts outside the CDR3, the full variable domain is SAVISQKPSRDICQRGTSLTIQCQVDSQVTMMFWYRQQPGQSLTLIATANQGSEATYESGFVIDKFPISRPNLTFSTLTVSNMSPEDSSIYLCSVEFGVRTEAFFGQGTRLTVV.

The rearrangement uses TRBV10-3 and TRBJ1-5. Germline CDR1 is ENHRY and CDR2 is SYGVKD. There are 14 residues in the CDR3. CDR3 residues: CAISESSINQPQHF.